This T cell receptor (beta chain) was obtained from a study of T cells after yellow fever vaccination (dated by TCRdb to between 2018 and 2020). Concerning the study at large: Libraries from fractions with low cell numbers were prepared with the SMART-Seq v4 Ultra Low Input RNA kit. To track T-cell clones before and after primary and booster YFV17D yellow fever vaccination, bulk TCR alpha and beta repertoires were sequenced longitudinally. Two healthy male donors, one aged 18 to 30 and one aged 30 to 40 years, were included in the cohort. Blood was collected at multiple timepoints before and after primary and secondary immunization, and bulk PBMC replicates and cell subsets were isolated.

CDR1 and CDR2, per the germline V gene, are SGHRS and YFSETQ. The V and J ends are trimmed by 0 bases and 5 bases, leaving 17 bases between them. The CDR3, from cysteine to phenylalanine, totals 16 residues. Kept here is only the CDR3 DNA, which spans 48 bases and is read in frame from base 1. The treatment or condition label, read with the paper, signifies: live attenuated yellow fever vaccine strain. A standard Ficoll-Paque protocol was used to isolate PBMCs from peripheral blood. CD4 and CD8 T-cell fractions were isolated with Dynabeads CD4 and CD8 positive selection kits. TriZol was used to extract RNA from bulk PBMCs, from CD4 and CD8 fractions, and from dextramer-positive and dextramer-negative fractions. Summary of the overall study and its limitations: Most clones expanded after primary vaccination (approximately 96% of CD4 and roughly 91% of CD8) were re-detected after the booster, suggesting that broad memory maintenance occurred. A small fraction of clonotypes showed up in both the CD4 and CD8 compartments, probably as a result of convergent recombination. Because abundant contaminating clonotypes from the bulk population could be contained in FACS-sorted repertoires, computational filtering was required. Because only a couple of donors were included in the study, the extent to which the findings can be generalized is limited. The secondary T-cell response was weaker than the primary response but faster, peaking on day 5 instead of day 15.

TCRdb records Illumina NovaSeq 6000 as the sequencer. Synthesis of TCR cDNA relied on 5'RACE template switching, a step that introduced a universal primer site along with unique molecular identifiers. Priming for cDNA synthesis came from both the TCR alpha and TCR beta constant segments. Two PCR steps were used to amplify libraries, with sample barcodes and sequencing adapters being added in the second step. Sequencing of libraries was performed on Illumina HiSeq 2500 (2x100 bp) or NovaSeq (2x150 bp). In the paper's pipeline: Reads were demultiplexed and collapsed into UMI consensus sequences with MIGEC, and V(D)J alignment was performed with MiXCR. Vaccine-responding clonotypes were identified with edgeR using replicate PBMC samples, with FDR below 0.01 and a log2 fold change above 5 up to day 15 being required. Each bulk clonotype was labeled CD4 or CD8 based on which sequenced repertoire, CD4 or CD8, contained the clonotype at higher abundance. TCRdb trimmed public reads at Q25 via fastp, called clones via MiXCR and kept in-frame beta chains. Identical CDR3 protein sequences are pooled into one entry, listed with their most common genes and DNA. The V and J calls come from TCRdb's annotation, not from the publication. For this sample there are some 300,000 distinct CDR3 sequences; about 10% appear just once. The ten largest clones capture less than 3.5% of the sample.

Remarks on this clonotype: Its antigen is unknown. No much larger clone exists at a distance of one base, and base qualities are not known.

This sample comprised CD4+ T cells sorted from PBMCs, obtained 45 days after the yellow fever booster vaccination. The chain uses TRBV5-1 and TRBJ1-1; the D gene cannot be named for sure. The clonotype comes from a man in his late teens or twenties who received the YFV17D yellow fever vaccine. The CDR3 region has the sequence CASSLVGSAGGTEAFF. The nucleotide sequence reads as follows: TGCGCCAGCAGCTTGGTGGGCTCCGCCGGAGGAACTGAAGCTTTCTTT.